One TCR beta chain is described in this entry. The data were taken from a study of blood T cell repertoires in COVID-19. CDR3 length: 16 amino acids. The V gene's germline CDR1 is SGHDT and CDR2 YYEEEE. J lost 8 bases, V lost 2 bases, and 15 bases had no gene match. Categorization into cohorts depended on clinical history that participants reported. The assay was immunoSEQ multiplex PCR, and TCRdb's table has in-frame clones only and misses some. This sample has roughly 300,000 clones, with under 90% found just once. The receptor was isolated from a woman between 18 and 30 years old who had recovered from COVID-19. This rearrangement joins TRBV5-6 to TRBJ1-2; TRBD1 agrees at 7 bases. Sequenced sample: PBMCs or T cells enriched from blood (not recorded which). The CDR3 DNA follows: TGTGCCAGCAGCTTTACCAAACGGACAGGCCGGGGAGGCTACACCTTC. Amino acids: CASSFTKRTGRGGYTF.